This T cell receptor (beta chain) emerged from a study of T-cell memory formation after mild COVID-19. Turning to the study itself: Largely donor-specific TCR clusters were found.

This CDR3 comprises 13 residues. Germline-derived CDR1 and CDR2 are SGHDN and FVKESK. V was pared by 1 base and J by 4 bases, with 7 bases between. TCRdb itself ran the 5' RACE reads through MiXCR, one entry per CDR3 protein. The sample holds roughly 600,000 distinct CDR3 sequences, approximately 19% seen once. The sample taken for sequencing was PBMCs or a T cell subset sorted from them (not recorded which). The gene calls are TRBV14 and TRBJ1-2; D remains ambiguous. This clonotype originated in an adult woman who had mild COVID-19 (a few samples of this study predate the infection). Cell type and time point are not known. Written as DNA, the CDR3 is TGTGCCAGCAGCCAAGTACGGACCTATGGCTACACCTTC. Amino acid sequence: CASSQVRTYGYTF. Variable domain in full (rest from reference TRBV14 and TRBJ1-2): EAGVTQFPSHSVIEKGQTVTLRCDPISGHDNLYWYRRVMGKEIKFLLHFVKESKQDESGMPNNRFLAERTGGTYSTLKVQPAELEDSGVYFCASSQVRTYGYTFGSGTRLTVV.